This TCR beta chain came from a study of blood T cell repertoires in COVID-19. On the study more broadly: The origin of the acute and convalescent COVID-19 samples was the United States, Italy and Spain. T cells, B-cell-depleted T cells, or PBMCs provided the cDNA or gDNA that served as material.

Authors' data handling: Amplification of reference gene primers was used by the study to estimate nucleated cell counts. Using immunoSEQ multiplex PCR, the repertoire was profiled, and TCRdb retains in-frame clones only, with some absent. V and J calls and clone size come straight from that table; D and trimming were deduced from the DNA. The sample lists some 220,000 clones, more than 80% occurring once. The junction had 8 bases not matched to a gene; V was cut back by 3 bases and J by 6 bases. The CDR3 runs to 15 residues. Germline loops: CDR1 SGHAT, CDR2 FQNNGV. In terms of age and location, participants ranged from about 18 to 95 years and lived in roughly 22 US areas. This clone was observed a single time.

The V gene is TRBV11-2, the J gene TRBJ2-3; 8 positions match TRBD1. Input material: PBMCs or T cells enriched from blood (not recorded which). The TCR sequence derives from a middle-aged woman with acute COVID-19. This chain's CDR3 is CASSFSDRGEDTQYF. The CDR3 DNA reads TGTGCCAGCAGCTTCAGCGACAGGGGCGAGGATACGCAGTATTTT. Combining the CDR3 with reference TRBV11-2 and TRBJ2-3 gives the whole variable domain EAGVAQSPRYKIIEKRQSVAFWCNPISGHATLYWYQQILGQGPKLLIQFQNNGVVDDSQLPKDRFSAERLKGVDSTLKIQPAKLEDSAVYLCASSFSDRGEDTQYFGPGTRLTVL.